This TCR beta chain was sequenced during a study of blood T cell repertoires in COVID-19. The protocol was immunoSEQ multiplex PCR, while the TCRdb copy is restricted to in-frame clones and leaves out a portion. This table holds 80,000 or so clones, roughly 78% found once. V gave up 5 bases and J gave up 7 bases; unmatched junction bases: 9. The CDR3 is 16 residues long. Germline loops: CDR1 MNHEY, CDR2 SMNVEV (reference sequence). The specimen sequenced was peripheral blood. The genes are TRBV27 and TRBJ1-6, with 9 bases matching TRBD1. This sequence was found in a man aged 55 to 70 with acute or convalescent COVID-19. CDR3 in DNA: TGTGCCAGCAGTCTGGGGACAGGGAGTTGGAATTCACCCCTCCACTTT. Its protein product is CASSLGTGSWNSPLHF.